This TCR beta chain was found in a study of OX40 agonist ivuxolimab in advanced cancers. Study details: The dose-escalation group included hepatocellular carcinoma, melanoma, renal cell carcinoma and head and neck cancer. Study findings and constraints: Nonresponders, in some cases, also had low normalized T-cell clonal expansion. Clonal expansion was among the lowest in partial responders at 0.1-3.0 mg/kg, especially CD8+. The study found that CD8+ T cells averaged more expanded clones than CD4+.

This clone occurred a few times. Its antigen is still unknown. The table came from immunoSEQ multiplex PCR; TCRdb's copy has only in-frame clones and leaves some out. Among over 14,000 clones listed, over 60% were seen once. The CDR3 runs 14 residues. Looked up from germline, CDR1 is LNHDA and CDR2 is SQIVND (reference sequence). Trimming removed 4 bases from V and 3 bases from J, with 12 bases in between. The rearrangement links TRBV19 to TRBJ1-2; tentatively, D is TRBD1 (5 bases). The clonotype was recovered from an adult with an advanced solid tumor such as melanoma, head and neck, liver or kidney cancer. The source was CD4+ or CD8+ T cells sorted from blood, collected in a trial of the OX40 agonist ivuxolimab. The CDR3 region has the DNA TGTGCCAGTAGTAGCAGGGTGGAGGACTATGGCTACACCTTC. The encoded protein is CASSSRVEDYGYTF.